The clone carrying this TCR beta chain was observed a handful of times. No antigen is known for it. This entry belongs to a study of cytotoxic CD8 clonotypes in ibrutinib-treated CLL. Whole-study context: The study included 11 relapsed/refractory and 15 treatment-naive patients; 17 to 18 had IGHV unmutated disease. Findings and caveats of the study: Pretreatment clonality was elevated relative to age-matched healthy donors and paralleled circulating CD8+ T-cell counts. Contraction or stability on treatment was seen for public clonotypes, which were uncommon.

TCRdb keeps only in-frame clones here, not all; method: immunoSEQ multiplex PCR. The sample holds about 300,000 clones, 60% to 80% seen once. Per germline, CDR1 SEHNR and CDR2 FQNEAQ (reference sequence). With 3 bases removed from V and 1 base from J, the gap between germline ends came to 12 bases. This CDR3 is built from 15 residues. Sequencing used PBMCs, obtained at disease progression, from a patient treated with ibrutinib. This receptor was obtained from a human donor with chronic lymphocytic leukemia. This chain uses TRBV7-9 with TRBJ2-5; tentatively, D is TRBD2 (6 bases). CDR3 sequence reads: CASSFFGLTQETQYF. In nucleotides, the CDR3 is TGTGCCAGCAGCTTCTTCGGACTAACCCAAGAGACCCAGTACTTC.